These 23 T cell receptor beta chains share one sample of origin, sequenced in a study of T cell responses to AZD1222 COVID-19 vaccine. Measured with immunoSEQ multiplex PCR; TCRdb has only the in-frame clones, and not every one. The sample holds about 140,000 clones; approximately 89% are singletons and the top ten take around 1.2%. Sample: peripheral blood, taken 28 days after the second AZD1222 dose. The receptors shown here come from an adult who received the AZD1222 COVID-19 vaccine.

The chain recombines TRBV15 with TRBJ2-6; D might be TRBD1 (6 bases). V dropped 2 bases and J dropped 1 base, with 6 bases sitting between them. Germline V CDR1 and CDR2: LNHNV, YYDKDF (reference sequence). The CDR3 covers 15 residues. The CDR3 loop is CATSRTGSGANVLTF. CDR3 sequence (DNA): TGTGCCACCAGCAGAACAGGGTCTGGGGCCAACGTCCTGACTTTC.

The CDR3 DNA reads as TGTGCCAGCAGTTACTCGCCAGGGGGTTTTGAAAAACTGTTTTTT. It yields the protein CASSYSPGGFEKLFF. V usage is TRBV6-5 and J usage is TRBJ1-4, with 7 positions matching TRBD1. The CDR3 runs to 15 residues. Germline trimming cut 0 bases from V and 7 bases from J; bases unmatched to any gene: 5. The V gene's germline CDR1 is MNHEY and CDR2 SVGAGI.

The CDR3 here is CASSVDRGAEKLFF. As DNA, the CDR3 is TGCGCCAGCAGCGTGGACAGGGGGGCTGAAAAACTGTTTTTT. V is TRBV5-1 and J is TRBJ1-4; TRBD1 agrees at 10 bases. Germline V gene sequence: CDR1 SGHRS, CDR2 YFSETQ. V lost 4 bases, J lost 7 bases, and 4 bases stayed unmatched. The CDR3 has 14 amino acids.

The rearrangement links TRBV6-6 to TRBJ2-2; no firm D call. Trimming took off 0 bases at V and 7 bases at J, with 9 bases between the two ends. The germline V gene encodes CDR1 MNHNY and CDR2 SVGAGI (reference sequence). CDR3 length: 14 residues. CDR3 in amino acids: CASSYSIIGGELFF. In nucleotides, the CDR3 is TGTGCCAGCAGTTACTCGATTATAGGCGGGGAGCTGTTTTTT.

This clone was found once. The J gene is TRBJ1-2, the V gene TRBV28; D is perhaps TRBD1 (5 bases). CDR3 length: 14 amino acids. Germline V gene data show CDR1 as MDHEN and CDR2 as SYDVKM. Trimming pared 4 bases from V and 6 bases from J, leaving 15 bases between. The CDR3 DNA sequence: TGTGCCAGCAGTTCGCCCCCTGGACACCATGGCTACACCTTC. This codes for CASSSPPGHHGYTF.

V and J are TRBV2 and TRBJ1-1, with TRBD1 matching over 9 bases. The J segment lost 1 base and the V segment lost 5 bases, leaving 5 bases of the junction unmatched. The CDR3 is 15 amino acids. Germline V CDR1 and CDR2: SNHLY, FYNNEI. The CDR3 nucleotides are TGTGCCAGCAGTAAAGAGACAGGGGGGAACACTGAAGCTTTCTTT. Amino acids: CASSKETGGNTEAFF.

This clone was seen once. CDR3 sequence (DNA): TGTGCCAGCAGTTACGTGGGTACATTAAATTCACCCCTCCACTTT. It codes for CASSYVGTLNSPLHF. The genes are TRBV6-2 or TRBV6-3 and TRBJ1-6; D gene unclear. CDR3 size: 15 residues. The germline V and J ends were trimmed by 2 bases and 7 bases, with 12 bases remaining between them. The germline V gene has CDR1 MNHEY and CDR2 SVGEGT.

The chain combines TRBV24-1 with TRBJ2-7; 7 bases line up with TRBD1. This CDR3 spans 13 amino acids. Trimming cost V 10 bases and J 6 bases; bases outside gene matches: 11. Germline CDR1 and CDR2: KGHDR and SFDVKD. The CDR3: CATKHPGTAEQYF. The CDR3 bases are TGTGCCACAAAGCATCCCGGGACAGCCGAGCAGTACTTC.

V usage is TRBV6-6 and J usage is TRBJ1-4; D not certain. The CDR3 is 13 amino acids. Trimming took off 2 bases at V and 8 bases at J, with 9 bases between the two ends. Germline CDR1 reads MNHNY; CDR2 reads SVGAGI (reference sequence). The CDR3 bases are TGTGCCAGCAGTTACACGGGTGGGGAAAAACTGTTTTTT. It yields the protein CASSYTGGEKLFF.

As regards this clone: One end of the junction is discordant with germline, which a read error may explain. The V call is TRBV28, the J call TRBJ2-7, with TRBD2 matching 9 bases. The CDR3 length is 17 residues. CDR1 and CDR2 from the germline V gene are MDHEN and SYDVKM. CDR3 residues: CASSFRAGGSWSYGQYF. Here the CDR3 DNA reads TGTGCCAGCAGTTTCCGAGCGGGAGGTTCCTGGTCGTACGGGCAGTACTTC.

The chain links TRBV6-2 or TRBV6-3 to TRBJ1-2; D call uncertain. V lost 0 bases, J lost 8 bases, and 10 bases lay in between. Germline-derived CDR1 and CDR2 are MNHEY and SVGEGT. This CDR3 comprises 13 residues. CDR3 sequence: CASSYSSIGGYTF. Here the CDR3 DNA reads TGTGCCAGCAGTTACTCGTCGATTGGGGGCTACACCTTC.

This clone was observed a few times. The chain is built from TRBV7-3 and TRBJ2-1; D is possibly TRBD2 (6 bases). Germline V gives CDR1 SGHTA, CDR2 FQGTGA. V was cut by 6 bases and J by 5 bases, with 14 bases left in between. The CDR3 length is 14 residues. The CDR3 nucleotides are TGTGCCAGCAGTCCGATGGGAGGAAACAATGAGCAGTTCTTC. This gives the protein CASSPMGGNNEQFF.

A remark on this clone: Relative to the germline gene, one junction end is altered; a read error may explain this. V and J are TRBV18 and TRBJ2-7; 7 bases align to TRBD1. Germline V CDR1 and CDR2: KGHSH, LQKENI. The CDR3 covers 14 residues. This chain's CDR3 is CTSSTTGSAYEQYF. In nucleotides, the CDR3 is TGTACCAGCTCAACGACAGGGAGCGCCTACGAGCAGTACTTC.

The rearrangement uses TRBV28 and TRBJ1-1, with a weak D call TRBD1 (5 bases). The CDR3 is 16 amino acids. The V end was cut by 2 bases, the J end by 1 base, with 14 bases between. Germline-derived CDR1 and CDR2 are MDHEN and SYDVKM. The CDR3 DNA follows: TGTGCCAGCAGTTTAGAGGCAGGGCGACCGAACACTGAAGCTTTCTTT. The encoded protein is CASSLEAGRPNTEAFF.

The chain has TRBV4-3 and TRBJ1-2; D unclear. The length of the CDR3 is 16 residues. Germline CDR1 LGHNA, CDR2 YSLEER. The V end lost 0 bases, the J end lost 5 bases, and 16 bases lay between the germline ends. The CDR3 here is CASSQDQAMAGYGYTF. In DNA form, the CDR3 reads TGCGCCAGCAGCCAAGATCAGGCGATGGCGGGATATGGCTACACCTTC.

This chain connects TRBV2 to TRBJ1-1, with 11 bases matching TRBD1. Losses at the gene ends were 3 bases for V and 1 base for J; bases not matched to a gene: 4. This CDR3 spans 16 amino acids. Germline lookup yields CDR1 SNHLY and CDR2 FYNNEI. This CDR3 is CASSEGQGVENTEAFF. DNA for the CDR3: TGTGCCAGCAGTGAGGGACAGGGGGTGGAGAACACTGAAGCTTTCTTT.

The chain recombines TRBV3-1 (or the pseudogene TRBV3-2) with TRBJ1-5; no clear D gene. The V end was cut by 1 base, the J end by 1 base, with 17 bases between. CDR3 length: 18 amino acids. The germline V gene encodes CDR1 LGHDT and CDR2 YNNKEL (reference sequence). This chain's CDR3 is CASSQVQVGPGSNQPQHF. In nucleotides, the CDR3 is TGTGCCAGCAGCCAAGTTCAGGTAGGGCCGGGGAGCAATCAGCCCCAGCATTTT.

The rearrangement joins TRBV29-1 to TRBJ1-6; 11 bases map to TRBD1. V shed 6 bases and J 9 bases; nucleotides not matched to a gene: 7. CDR3 size: 14 residues. Per the germline V gene, CDR1 is SQVTM and CDR2 is ANQGSEA. In nucleotides, the CDR3 is TGCAGCGTGGCCTTTGGGACAGGGGGTTCACCCCTCCACTTT. It specifies CSVAFGTGGSPLHF.

The V gene is TRBV9, the J gene TRBJ2-7; maybe TRBD2 (5 bases). Germline assignment: CDR1 SGDLS and CDR2 YYNGEE. This CDR3 is built from 14 residues. The V gene lost 3 bases and the J gene lost 5 bases, with 15 bases spanning the gap. CDR3 coding DNA: TGTGCCAGCAGCGCACCCTCTCGGGGTCACGAGCAGTACTTC. Translation gives CASSAPSRGHEQYF.

The V gene is TRBV9, the J gene TRBJ2-1, with 9 bases aligning to TRBD2. This CDR3 has 19 residues. V trimming: 0 bases; J trimming: 3 bases; junction bases outside the gene matches: 13. Germline V CDR1 and CDR2: SGDLS, YYNGEE. The CDR3 spells CASSVGFRGGGAIYNEQFF. The CDR3 DNA follows: TGTGCCAGCAGCGTAGGTTTTCGTGGCGGGGGGGCGATCTACAATGAGCAGTTCTTC.

In this sample, this clone turned up once. This CDR3 is CASSGTRNEQFF. The DNA of the CDR3 is TGTGCCAGCAGCGGAACAAGAAATGAGCAGTTCTTC. The rearrangement links TRBV9 to TRBJ2-1; D gene ambiguous. Trimming removed 3 bases at V and 7 bases at J, with 8 bases between. The CDR3 runs 12 residues. CDR1 is SGDLS, CDR2 YYNGEE, per germline.

The V gene is TRBV5-1, the J gene TRBJ2-5; D unresolved. The CDR3 totals 11 residues. Germline lookup yields CDR1 SGHRS and CDR2 YFSETQ. The V end lost 1 base, the J end lost 4 bases, and 2 bases lay between the germline ends. The CDR3 sequence: CASSLRETQYF. The CDR3 DNA is TGCGCCAGCAGCTTGAGAGAGACCCAGTACTTC.

The genes are TRBV29-1 and TRBJ2-1; no definite D call. Trimming took off 0 bases at V and 7 bases at J, with 13 bases between the two ends. This CDR3 is 14 amino acids long. Germline loops: CDR1 SQVTM, CDR2 ANQGSEA. CDR3 sequence reads: CSVEEKLVRNEQFF. CDR3 nucleotide sequence: TGCAGCGTTGAAGAAAAGTTGGTCCGGAATGAGCAGTTCTTC.